Below are 27 T cell receptor beta chains sequenced from a single sample in a study of response to subunit inactivated influenza vaccine (dated by TCRdb to 2017 to 2018). The receptor library was made with RT-PCR. Data came from an Illumina HiSeq 2500. The public reads were run again by TCRdb, first through fastp at Q25 and then through MiXCR, and only productive beta chains were kept. Every CDR3 protein is listed once, alongside the most common genes and DNA of its rows. The sample records 860,000 or so distinct CDR3 sequences, over 20% of which are singletons. The ten largest clones take up 10% of the sample. The specimen was PBMCs from blood, collected 5 days after vaccination. The source of these receptors is a man aged 50 to 60 who received an inactivated influenza vaccine. Donor details come from another sample of the same person, matched by shared clones.

This chain uses TRBV27 with TRBJ1-2, with 7 nucleotides matching TRBD1. Germline V gene lookup returns CDR1 MNHEY and CDR2 SMNVEV (reference sequence). J gave up 0 bases and V 5 bases, and 3 bases lay outside the gene matches. The CDR3 is 14 amino acids. This CDR3 reads CASSRGQSNYGYTF. The CDR3 DNA sequence: TGTGCCAGCAGTAGGGGGCAATCTAACTATGGCTACACCTTC.

This chain joins TRBV3-1 and TRBJ2-6; TRBD2 might be the D (7 bases). The CDR3 has 16 amino acids. Between the trimmed V and J ends, which lost 1 base and 2 bases, there was a span of 9 bases. Germline assignment: CDR1 LGHDT and CDR2 YNNKEL (reference sequence). Here the CDR3 reads CASSQGGGTGANVLTF. The CDR3 DNA follows: TGTGCCAGCAGCCAAGGGGGGGGCACTGGGGCCAACGTCCTGACTTTC.

This clonotype was counted at least ten times. The CDR3 reads CASSQEQGNQPQHF. The CDR3 coding sequence is TGCGCCAGCAGCCAAGAACAGGGCAATCAGCCCCAGCATTTT. The rearrangement links TRBV4-1 to TRBJ1-5; possibly TRBD1 for D (5 bases). Deletions cut 0 bases from V and 2 bases from J, with 5 bases between. CDR3 length: 14 residues. Germline V gives CDR1 MGHRA, CDR2 YSYEKL.

This clonotype turned up a few times. CDR3 DNA: TGTGCCAGCACCACCCAGGGCGCCTACAATGAGCAGTTCTTC. As protein: CASTTQGAYNEQFF. This chain connects TRBV7-9 to TRBJ2-1, with D possibly TRBD1 on 5 matching bases. The CDR3 contains 14 residues. Germline V CDR1 and CDR2: SEHNR, FQNEAQ (reference sequence). Trimming cost V 7 bases and J 2 bases, with 12 bases left between them.

This clonotype has a handful of counts. The J gene is TRBJ2-3, the V gene TRBV9; 10 bases fit TRBD2. Germline V gene data show CDR1 as SGDLS and CDR2 as YYNGEE. This CDR3 contains 15 residues. J was trimmed by 3 bases and V by 4 bases; bases with no gene match: 5. The CDR3: CASSFLAGATDTQYF. CDR3 in DNA: TGTGCCAGCAGCTTCCTAGCGGGAGCTACAGATACGCAGTATTTT.

V gene TRBV6-1 combines with J gene TRBJ2-5, with a possible D match to TRBD1 (6 bases). The CDR3 extends over 16 amino acids. CDR1 is MNHNS and CDR2 is SASEGT in the germline V gene. V lost 0 bases to trimming and J lost 4 bases, with 15 bases between them. The CDR3: CASSEAPQGPRETQYF. CDR3 sequence (DNA): TGTGCCAGCAGTGAAGCGCCCCAGGGGCCTCGAGAGACCCAGTACTTC.

This chain joins TRBV5-5 and TRBJ1-5; no definite D call. CDR1 SGHKS and CDR2 YYEKEE come from the germline V gene (reference sequence). V was cut by 0 bases and J by 0 bases, with 13 bases left in between. This CDR3 region has 17 residues. In DNA form, the CDR3 reads TGTGCCAGCAGCTTGGCCGGGGTATTTAATAGCAATCAGCCCCAGCATTTT. This gives the protein CASSLAGVFNSNQPQHF.

This clonotype was seen a few times. The CDR3 bases are TGTGCCAGCAGCTTATCGGGCGGGAGGGCCTATGAGCAGTTCTTC. Amino acid sequence: CASSLSGGRAYEQFF. V gene TRBV7-8 combines with J gene TRBJ2-1, with 9 bases matching TRBD2. V trimming: 2 bases; J trimming: 8 bases; junction bases outside the gene matches: 7. Germline V gene data show CDR1 as SGHVS and CDR2 as FQNEAQ. The CDR3 has 15 residues.

This clonotype was seen more than once but under ten times. The V and J genes are TRBV7-9 and TRBJ2-1; D call uncertain. The germline CDR1 and CDR2 sequences are SEHNR and FQNEAQ (reference sequence). This CDR3 has 13 amino acids. The V end was cut by 1 base, the J end by 5 bases, with 6 bases between. DNA for the CDR3: TGTGCCAGCAGCTTAGATCTGAACAATGAGCAGTTCTTC. Translating gives CASSLDLNNEQFF.

The chain has TRBV6-1 and TRBJ2-2; no firm D call. CDR3 length: 14 amino acids. Germline V gene data show CDR1 as MNHNS and CDR2 as SASEGT. V lost 5 bases and J lost 6, with 13 bases in between. Here the CDR3 DNA reads TGTGCCAGCAGTCTCGCTGGTCTTGCCGGGGAGCTGTTTTTT. Its translation: CASSLAGLAGELFF.

The J gene is TRBJ1-2, the V gene TRBV27, with unresolved D. Per germline, CDR1 MNHEY and CDR2 SMNVEV (reference sequence). The V end lost 6 bases, the J end lost 4 bases, and 15 bases lay between the germline ends. The CDR3 consists of 14 residues. The CDR3 region has the DNA TGTGCCAGCAGGACCTCCTTGAGTGGCTATGGCTACACCTTC. Protein product: CASRTSLSGYGYTF.

The chain links TRBV27 to TRBJ2-3, with TRBD2 matching 11 bases. Germline V gene data show CDR1 as MNHEY and CDR2 as SMNVEV (reference sequence). V lost 1 base and J lost 2; bases outside the gene matches: 8. The CDR3 consists of 18 residues. The CDR3 region has the DNA TGTGCCAGCAGTTTATGGGTTATGACTAGCGGGAACACAGATACGCAGTATTTT. Translation: CASSLWVMTSGNTDTQYF.

V usage is TRBV5-1 and J usage is TRBJ2-1; 9 positions agree with TRBD1. Trimming took 0 bases from V and 8 from J; bases not matched to a gene: 6. This CDR3 region has 15 residues. Per the germline V gene, CDR1 is SGHRS and CDR2 is YFSETQ. Written as DNA, the CDR3 is TGCGCCAGCAGCTTGGCACAGGGGGCTTTAGATGAGCAGTTCTTC. Translation gives CASSLAQGALDEQFF. Looking up the rest from reference TRBV5-1 and TRBJ2-1 gives the full variable domain: KAGVTQTPRYLIKTRGQQVTLSCSPISGHRSVSWYQQTPGQGLQFLFEYFSETQRNKGNFPGRFSGRQFSNSRSEMNVSTLELGDSALYLCASSLAQGALDEQFFGPGTRLTVL.

Many counts were recorded for this clonotype. The chain joins TRBV7-9 to TRBJ1-4, with 7 bases aligning to TRBD1. The V segment lost 2 bases and the J segment 2 bases; nucleotides outside the gene matches: 2. The CDR3 loop spans 15 amino acids. CDR1 SEHNR and CDR2 FQNEAQ come from the germline V gene (reference sequence). CDR3 in amino acids: CASSLTGATNEKLFF. The CDR3 DNA reads TGTGCCAGCAGCTTAACAGGGGCGACTAATGAAAAACTGTTTTTT.

This clonotype was seen more than once but under ten times. The CDR3 region is CASSHLGVAGTGELFF. The CDR3 bases are TGTGCCAGCAGCCACCTGGGGGTAGCTGGCACCGGGGAGCTGTTTTTT. This chain joins TRBV7-9 and TRBJ2-2, with D perhaps being TRBD1 or TRBD2 (5 bases each). Germline V gene sequence: CDR1 SEHNR, CDR2 FQNEAQ (reference sequence). The CDR3 is 16 residues long. V lost 5 bases, J lost 4 bases, and 17 bases lay in between. Combining the CDR3 with reference TRBV7-9 and TRBJ2-2 gives the whole variable domain DTGVSQNPRHKITKRGQNVTFRCDPISEHNRLYWYRQTLGQGPEFLTYFQNEAQLEKSRLLSDRFSAERPKGSFSTLEIQRTEQGDSAMYLCASSHLGVAGTGELFFGEGSRLTVL.

This clonotype was found many times. This chain links TRBV12-3 or TRBV12-4 with TRBJ2-7, with a weak D call TRBD1 (5 bases). This CDR3 is built from 14 residues. V was clipped by 6 bases and J by 1 base, with 13 bases between them. The chain's CDR3 is CASRPDMVSYEQYF. In DNA form, the CDR3 reads TGTGCCAGCAGGCCGGACATGGTGTCCTACGAGCAGTACTTC.

This clonotype came up a few times. V usage is TRBV20-1 and J usage is TRBJ2-1, with 8 positions matching TRBD2. This CDR3 spans 14 amino acids. CDR1 and CDR2 from the germline V gene are DFQATT and SNEGSKA (reference sequence). J lost 9 bases, V lost 1 base, and 8 bases had no gene match. The CDR3 protein is CSARGGPAGGEQFF. DNA of the CDR3: TGCAGTGCTAGAGGGGGACCCGCGGGGGGTGAGCAGTTCTTC.

The chain combines TRBV4-3 with TRBJ1-2, with 7 bases matching TRBD1. The V gene's germline CDR1 is LGHNA and CDR2 YSLEER. V dropped 0 bases and J dropped 4; count of bases not matched to a gene: 8. CDR3 length equals 16 residues. DNA of the CDR3: TGCGCCAGCAGCCAAGATTGGGCAGGGGGTGCCTATGGCTACACCTTC. It codes for CASSQDWAGGAYGYTF.

The V call is TRBV7-6, the J call TRBJ2-2; D is uncertain. In germline, CDR1 is SGHVS, CDR2 FNYEAQ. Trimming removed 3 bases from V and 2 bases from J, with 10 bases in between. This CDR3 is built from 15 residues. Here the CDR3 reads CASSLSGINTGELFF. CDR3 sequence (DNA): TGTGCCAGCAGCTTGTCCGGAATTAACACCGGGGAGCTGTTTTTT.

The V call is TRBV6-2 or TRBV6-3, the J call TRBJ2-1, with D perhaps given as TRBD1 or TRBD2 (5 bases each). Deletions cut 0 bases from V and 0 bases from J, with 15 bases between. Germline CDR1 is MNHEY and CDR2 is SVGEGT. CDR3 length: 18 amino acids. The CDR3 loop reads CASSYSILGTSSYNEQFF. CDR3 in DNA: TGTGCCAGCAGTTACTCGATCCTGGGGACCAGCTCCTACAATGAGCAGTTCTTC.

The chain has TRBV20-1 and TRBJ2-3, with 10 bases lining up with TRBD2. Looked up from germline, CDR1 is DFQATT and CDR2 is SNEGSKA (reference sequence). The CDR3 is 16 amino acids. The junction had 4 bases not matched to a gene; V was cut back by 1 base and J by 0 bases. The CDR3 DNA follows: TGCAGTGCTAGAGTGGTAGCGGGAGGCAGCACAGATACGCAGTATTTT. This sequence encodes CSARVVAGGSTDTQYF.

The rearrangement uses TRBV20-1 and TRBJ1-5; D is possibly TRBD1 (6 bases). The germline CDR1 and CDR2 sequences are DFQATT and SNEGSKA (reference sequence). Trimming left V 6 bases short and J 7 bases short, with 13 bases between. The CDR3 has 12 amino acids. CDR3 DNA: TGCAGTGCCGGGGGCGCGGGGCAGCCCCAGCATTTT. It encodes CSAGGAGQPQHF.

The genes are TRBV6-1 and TRBJ2-1; 7 nucleotides line up with TRBD2. V shed 7 bases, J shed 3 bases, and the junction held 21 bases outside the gene matches. Looked up from germline, CDR1 is MNHNS and CDR2 is SASEGT. This CDR3 is built from 19 residues. The CDR3 sequence is CASTDGRTLASGIYNEQFF. CDR3 bases: TGTGCCAGCACCGACGGAAGGACCTTGGCTAGCGGAATCTACAATGAGCAGTTCTTC.

The chain is built from TRBV12-3 or TRBV12-4 and TRBJ2-4; D is possibly TRBD1 (5 bases). The CDR3 has 13 residues. Deletions cut 5 bases from V and 14 bases from J, with 19 bases between. The CDR3 DNA reads TGTGCCAGCAGTCATGCAGGGATTCGGGCGGAGTACTTC. Protein sequence: CASSHAGIRAEYF.

This clonotype has a single count. The CDR3 DNA reads TGTGCCAGCTCATCCCGGGACAGGGATCCTGAAGCTTTCTTT. It specifies CASSSRDRDPEAFF. The V and J genes are TRBV18 and TRBJ1-1; 9 nucleotides line up with TRBD1. Losses at the gene ends were 5 bases for V and 6 bases for J; bases not matched to a gene: 7. CDR1 is KGHSH, CDR2 LQKENI, per germline. This CDR3 spans 14 amino acids.

In this sample, this clonotype turned up many times. The chain joins TRBV5-6 to TRBJ1-2; 7 positions match TRBD1. Looked up from germline, CDR1 is SGHDT and CDR2 is YYEEEE. Trimming removed 3 bases from V and 8 bases from J; junction bases left unmatched: 10. This CDR3 spans 14 amino acids. The CDR3: CASSSEGAAPGYTF. The CDR3 nucleotides read TGTGCCAGCAGCTCGGAGGGGGCAGCTCCGGGCTACACCTTC. The full variable domain, completed using reference TRBV5-6 and TRBJ1-2, is DAGVTQSPTHLIKTRGQQVTLRCSPKSGHDTVSWYQQALGQGPQFIFQYYEEEERQRGNFPDRFSGHQFPNYSSELNVNALLLGDSALYLCASSSEGAAPGYTFGSGTRLTVV.

The chain employs TRBV6-1 and TRBJ2-3, with 7 bases that match TRBD2. The germline V gene has CDR1 MNHNS and CDR2 SASEGT. J was trimmed by 1 base and V by 6 bases; bases with no gene match: 10. The CDR3 runs 16 residues. The CDR3 loop reads CASSQAERDRTDTQYF. The CDR3 DNA follows: TGTGCCAGCAGCCAGGCTGAGCGGGATCGCACAGATACGCAGTATTTT.